The T cell receptor beta chain described here comes from a study of patients and donors after allogeneic stem cell transplantation. The CDR3 extends over 14 amino acids. The germline V gene has CDR1 MGHRA and CDR2 YSYEKL. The germline V and J ends were trimmed by 6 bases and 6 bases, with 15 bases remaining between them. TCRdb reprocessed the RT-PCR reads with MiXCR, giving one entry per CDR3 protein. The table has roughly 940,000 distinct CDR3 sequences, 15% to 20% seen once. V is TRBV4-1 and J is TRBJ1-5, with D possibly being TRBD1 (5 bases). The sample taken for sequencing was blood, either unsorted or a sorted T cell fraction (not recorded which). The sequence came from a human donor who was either an allogeneic HSCT recipient or a stem cell or donor lymphocyte infusion donor (not recorded which). It is not recorded whose cells these are; they may come from a transplant donor. CDR3 in amino acids: CASRPQGSAQPQHF. The CDR3 bases are TGCGCCAGCAGACCTCAGGGTTCCGCTCAGCCCCAGCATTTT.